One sample yielded the 25 T cell receptor beta chains listed below, sequenced in a study of blood T cell repertoires in COVID-19. Assay: immunoSEQ multiplex PCR; the TCRdb copy retains only in-frame clones and omits some. This sample has some 350,000 clones; about 83% occur once, and the top ten carry 3%. Source material: peripheral blood. Receptors originate from a man in his thirties or forties with active or convalescent COVID-19.

The gene calls are TRBV28 and TRBJ2-7, with 9 nucleotides matching TRBD2. Germline CDR1 and CDR2: MDHEN and SYDVKM. This CDR3 is built from 15 residues. With 6 bases clipped from V and 4 bases from J, the junction kept 10 bases outside the gene matches. CDR3 amino acids: CASREFSGSSYEQYF. CDR3 DNA sequence: TGTGCCAGCAGGGAATTTAGCGGGAGCTCTTACGAGCAGTACTTC.

The chain joins TRBV9 to TRBJ2-2; perhaps TRBD2 as D (6 bases). Trimming removed 4 bases from V and 0 bases from J, with 13 bases in between. Germline V gives CDR1 SGDLS, CDR2 YYNGEE. CDR3 size: 16 residues. Here the CDR3 DNA reads TGTGCCAGCAGCCCGAGAGGGGACTCGAACACCGGGGAGCTGTTTTTT. Translating it yields CASSPRGDSNTGELFF.

The chain has TRBV20-1 and TRBJ2-3; D remains ambiguous. The CDR3 totals 15 residues. Trimming cost V 3 bases and J 4 bases, with 17 bases left between them. Germline CDR1 DFQATT, CDR2 SNEGSKA (reference sequence). The chain's CDR3 is CSASYYPVPADTQYF. CDR3 sequence (DNA): TGCAGTGCTAGTTACTACCCTGTACCCGCAGATACGCAGTATTTT.

V and J are TRBV28 and TRBJ1-2, with 8 nucleotides matching TRBD1. CDR1 and CDR2 from the germline V gene are MDHEN and SYDVKM. With 6 bases clipped from V and 0 bases from J, the junction kept 3 bases outside the gene matches. The CDR3 is 14 amino acids. The CDR3 DNA follows: TGTGCCAGCAGACAGGGGGTTACTAACTATGGCTACACCTTC. This translates into CASRQGVTNYGYTF.

V and J are TRBV9 and TRBJ2-5; 10 nucleotides match TRBD2. This CDR3 is built from 16 residues. J lost 4 bases, V lost 0 bases, and 6 bases had no gene match. Germline lookup yields CDR1 SGDLS and CDR2 YYNGEE. For the CDR3, the DNA is TGTGCCAGCAGCGTAGTGCCTAGCGGGGGTCGAGAGACCCAGTACTTC. Residues: CASSVVPSGGRETQYF.

V and J are TRBV9 and TRBJ1-4; possibly TRBD1 for D (6 bases). V was pared by 3 bases and J by 0 bases, with 12 bases between. The length of the CDR3 is 16 residues. Looked up from germline, CDR1 is SGDLS and CDR2 is YYNGEE. CDR3 residues: CASSGTEPSTNEKLFF. CDR3 in DNA: TGTGCCAGCAGCGGGACAGAGCCCTCAACTAATGAAAAACTGTTTTTT.

The V gene is TRBV24-1, the J gene TRBJ2-3; 9 bases map to TRBD1. J was trimmed by 3 bases and V by 4 bases; bases with no gene match: 7. The germline V gene has CDR1 KGHDR and CDR2 SFDVKD. This CDR3 is 16 amino acids long. CDR3 sequence: CATSDPGTGLTDTQYF. The CDR3 DNA reads as TGTGCCACCAGTGACCCCGGGACAGGGCTGACAGATACGCAGTATTTT.

This chain joins TRBV5-6 and TRBJ2-5, with 7 bases matching TRBD1. Germline V lookup: CDR1 SGHDT, CDR2 YYEEEE. The CDR3 spans 16 residues. V lost 4 bases to trimming and J lost 5 bases; unmatched junction nucleotides: 14. The CDR3 DNA reads as TGTGCCAGCAGCCCAAGGACAGGAGGCCCCCGGGAGACCCAGTACTTC. This sequence encodes CASSPRTGGPRETQYF.

J is TRBJ2-2 and V is TRBV5-1, with TRBD2 matching over 7 bases. The CDR3 is made up of 15 amino acids. Germline V gene lookup returns CDR1 SGHRS and CDR2 YFSETQ. With V trimmed by 2 bases and J by 3 bases, 4 bases remained unmatched. CDR3: CASSFRAGYTGELFF. DNA for the CDR3: TGCGCCAGCAGCTTCCGAGCGGGGTACACCGGGGAGCTGTTTTTT. The variable domain in full, with the rest retrieved from reference TRBV5-1 and TRBJ2-2, is KAGVTQTPRYLIKTRGQQVTLSCSPISGHRSVSWYQQTPGQGLQFLFEYFSETQRNKGNFPGRFSGRQFSNSRSEMNVSTLELGDSALYLCASSFRAGYTGELFFGEGSRLTVL.

This clone was detected a few times. V and J are TRBV7-2 and TRBJ1-6; 7 bases align to TRBD1. Trimming took 0 bases from V and 5 from J; bases not matched to a gene: 1. Germline values: CDR1 SGHTA, CDR2 FQGNSA. The CDR3 runs to 15 residues. The CDR3 region has the DNA TGTGCCAGCAGCTTAGCCACAGGGGATAATTCACCCCTCCACTTT. It is translated as CASSLATGDNSPLHF.

The chain combines TRBV2 with TRBJ2-3; no reliable D call. Trimming pared 6 bases from V and 3 bases from J, leaving 10 bases between. Germline assignment: CDR1 SNHLY and CDR2 FYNNEI. This CDR3 has 13 amino acids. CDR3 amino acids: CASRETPTDTQYF. The DNA of the CDR3 is TGTGCCAGCAGAGAGACTCCAACAGATACGCAGTATTTT.

The V call is TRBV27, the J call TRBJ2-1; D gene unclear. V was pared by 5 bases and J by 8 bases, with 10 bases between. The CDR3 is 12 residues long. Germline V gives CDR1 MNHEY, CDR2 SMNVEV (reference sequence). CDR3 nucleotide sequence: TGTGCCAGCAGTCGTAGAAACCATGAGCAGTTCTTC. Its translation: CASSRRNHEQFF.

The chain combines TRBV2 with TRBJ1-2; D is perhaps TRBD1 (6 bases). The CDR3 contains 16 residues. Between the trimmed V and J ends, which lost 0 bases and 1 base, there was a span of 12 bases. Germline V gene lookup returns CDR1 SNHLY and CDR2 FYNNEI. This CDR3 reads CASSEALRGHNYGYTF. The CDR3 coding sequence is TGTGCCAGCAGTGAAGCGCTCAGGGGTCATAACTATGGCTACACCTTC. Drawing the rest from reference TRBV2 and TRBJ1-2, the complete variable domain is EPEVTQTPSHQVTQMGQEVILRCVPISNHLYFYWYRQILGQKVEFLVSFYNNEISEKSEIFDDQFSVERPDGSNFTLKIRSTKLEDSAMYFCASSEALRGHNYGYTFGSGTRLTVV.

This chain links TRBV27 with TRBJ2-3; perhaps TRBD1 as D (5 bases). This CDR3 is 16 amino acids long. Between the trimmed V and J ends, which lost 2 bases and 5 bases, there was a span of 17 bases. Germline V gene data show CDR1 as MNHEY and CDR2 as SMNVEV (reference sequence). The CDR3 region is CASSLSLRPGQDTQYF. CDR3 coding DNA: TGTGCCAGCAGTTTAAGTCTGAGGCCCGGACAAGATACGCAGTATTTT.

The chain has TRBV6-2 or TRBV6-3 and TRBJ2-7; D perhaps matches TRBD2 (5 bases). The CDR3 covers 15 residues. V lost 0 bases, J lost 6 bases, and 15 bases lay in between. Per germline, CDR1 MNHEY and CDR2 SVGEGT. The CDR3 loop is CASSYSGNRGSEQYF. CDR3 in DNA: TGTGCCAGCAGTTACTCTGGGAACCGCGGGTCCGAGCAGTACTTC.

The chain links TRBV7-9 to TRBJ1-2; a possible D gene is TRBD1 (5 bases). The CDR3 contains 12 residues. Germline V CDR1 and CDR2: SEHNR, FQNEAQ (reference sequence). Trimming took 6 bases from V and 5 from J, leaving 10 bases between them. CDR3 nucleotide sequence: TGTGCCAGCAGACCCACAGGATATGGCTACACCTTC. Protein: CASRPTGYGYTF.

The CDR3 DNA is TGTGCCAGCAGCCAAGGGGGACAGGGGTACGAGCAGTACTTC. As protein: CASSQGGQGYEQYF. This sequence joins TRBV6-5 and TRBJ2-7; TRBD1 agrees at 10 bases. Per the germline V gene, CDR1 is MNHEY and CDR2 is SVGAGI. The CDR3 extends over 14 amino acids. The J segment lost 4 bases and the V segment lost 6 bases, leaving 6 bases of the junction unmatched.

The V and J genes are TRBV4-3 and TRBJ1-5; 8 nucleotides line up with TRBD1. From germline, CDR1 is LGHNA and CDR2 YSLEER. V lost 3 bases and J lost 5; bases outside the gene matches: 9. The CDR3 length is 16 residues. CDR3 nucleotide sequence: TGCGCCAGCAGCCAGGCCGACAGGGGTTGTTATCAGCCCCAGCATTTT. Translating gives CASSQADRGCYQPQHF.

The chain couples TRBV5-1 to TRBJ2-3, with 8 nucleotides matching TRBD1. Germline values: CDR1 SGHRS, CDR2 YFSETQ. The CDR3 has 16 amino acids. The V segment lost 3 bases and the J segment 2 bases; nucleotides outside the gene matches: 8. The CDR3 sequence: CASSYHRGVNTDTQYF. The CDR3, as DNA: TGCGCCAGCAGCTACCACAGGGGGGTGAACACAGATACGCAGTATTTT.

This chain uses TRBV20-1 with TRBJ1-2; no clear D gene. Germline V lookup: CDR1 DFQATT, CDR2 SNEGSKA (reference sequence). This CDR3 is 11 amino acids long. This chain's CDR3 is CTTWGGYGYTF. DNA for the CDR3: TGCACCACGTGGGGAGGCTATGGCTACACCTTC.

This sequence joins TRBV3-1 (or the pseudogene TRBV3-2) and TRBJ2-1; 7 bases align to TRBD2. Per germline, CDR1 LGHDT and CDR2 YNNKEL (reference sequence). This CDR3 is built from 16 residues. J lost 0 bases, V lost 4 bases, and 6 bases had no gene match. CDR3 in DNA: TGTGCCAGCAGCCCAGTGGGAGGGAGCTCCTACAATGAGCAGTTCTTC. Translated, it gives CASSPVGGSSYNEQFF.

This clone has just one count. The chain joins TRBV4-3 to TRBJ2-3; 9 bases agree with TRBD2. This CDR3 comprises 17 residues. Looked up from germline, CDR1 is LGHNA and CDR2 is YSLEER. After removal of 1 base from V and 0 bases from J, the junction contained 5 bases not matched to a gene. This CDR3 reads CASSQAPSGASTDTQYF. The CDR3 bases are TGCGCCAGCAGCCAAGCCCCTAGCGGGGCTAGCACAGATACGCAGTATTTT.

J is TRBJ2-7 and V is TRBV28; weak D call: TRBD1 (6 bases). Trimming removed 1 base from V and 5 bases from J, with 15 bases in between. The CDR3 extends over 15 amino acids. Germline CDR1 MDHEN, CDR2 SYDVKM. The DNA of the CDR3 is TGTGCCAGCAGTTTATTGTTTCCTGGGGGCCACGAGCAGTACTTC. Its translation: CASSLLFPGGHEQYF.

The genes are TRBV5-4 and TRBJ1-6, with 9 nucleotides matching TRBD1. CDR3 length: 16 residues. V dropped 2 bases and J dropped 9; count of bases not matched to a gene: 9. Germline V gene data show CDR1 as SGHNT and CDR2 as YYREEE (reference sequence). The CDR3 region is CASSFGQDRGSSPLHF. For the CDR3, the DNA is TGTGCCAGCAGCTTTGGACAGGACAGGGGTAGTTCACCCCTCCACTTT.

V and J are TRBV4-1 and TRBJ2-2; D not certain. The CDR3 is 13 amino acids. The germline V gene has CDR1 MGHRA and CDR2 YSYEKL. Trimming removed 0 bases from V and 6 bases from J, with 5 bases in between. The CDR3 is CASSQEAAGELFF. CDR3 sequence (DNA): TGCGCCAGCAGCCAAGAGGCCGCCGGGGAGCTGTTTTTT.